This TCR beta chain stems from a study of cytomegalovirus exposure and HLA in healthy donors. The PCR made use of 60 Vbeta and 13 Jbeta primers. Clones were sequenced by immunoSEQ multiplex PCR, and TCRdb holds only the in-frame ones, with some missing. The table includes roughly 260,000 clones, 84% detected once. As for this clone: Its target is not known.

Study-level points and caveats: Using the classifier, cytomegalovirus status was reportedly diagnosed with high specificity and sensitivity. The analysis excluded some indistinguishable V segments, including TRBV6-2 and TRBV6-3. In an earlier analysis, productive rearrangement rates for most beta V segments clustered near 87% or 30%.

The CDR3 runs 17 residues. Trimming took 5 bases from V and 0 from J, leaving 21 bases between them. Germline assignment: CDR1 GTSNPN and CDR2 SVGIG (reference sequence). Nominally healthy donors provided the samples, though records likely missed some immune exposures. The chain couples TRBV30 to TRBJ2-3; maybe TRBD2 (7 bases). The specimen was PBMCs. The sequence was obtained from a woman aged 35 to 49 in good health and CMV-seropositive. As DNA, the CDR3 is TGTGCCTGGGGTAGGGGGGGGGCACTGACTAGCACAGATACGCAGTATTTT. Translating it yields CAWGRGGALTSTDTQYF.